This T cell receptor beta chain was sequenced in a study of blood T cell repertoires in COVID-19. The participants were between roughly 18 and 89 years old and came from 24 US areas. The study assigned cohorts using participant-reported clinical history. Sequencing used immunoSEQ multiplex PCR; TCRdb keeps in-frame clones, though not all of them. The data show about 210,000 clones, 65% to 85% seen once. Germline V lookup: CDR1 MNHEY, CDR2 SVGAGI. V was shortened by 9 bases and J by 6 bases, with 17 bases between the two germline ends. CDR3 length equals 14 residues. The sequenced material came from PBMCs or T cells enriched from blood (not recorded which). The sequence came from a man between 25 and 39 years old with acute COVID-19. This rearrangement joins TRBV6-5 to TRBJ1-4, with a weak D call TRBD1 (6 bases). CDR3 DNA: TGTGCCAGGGGAACGAACAGGGCAGATGAAAAACTGTTTTTT. Translated: CARGTNRADEKLFF.